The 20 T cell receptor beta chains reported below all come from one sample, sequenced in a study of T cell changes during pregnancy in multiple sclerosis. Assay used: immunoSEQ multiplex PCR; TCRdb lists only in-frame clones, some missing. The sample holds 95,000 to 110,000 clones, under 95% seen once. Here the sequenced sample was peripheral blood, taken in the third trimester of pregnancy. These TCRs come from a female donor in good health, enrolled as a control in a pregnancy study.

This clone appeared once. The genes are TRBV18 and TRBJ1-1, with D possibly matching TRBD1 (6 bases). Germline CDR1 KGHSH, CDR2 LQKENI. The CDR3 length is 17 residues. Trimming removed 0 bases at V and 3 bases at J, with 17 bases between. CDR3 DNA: TGTGCCAGCTCACCACCAAATAACATGGCAGGGGACACTGAAGCTTTCTTT. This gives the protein CASSPPNNMAGDTEAFF.

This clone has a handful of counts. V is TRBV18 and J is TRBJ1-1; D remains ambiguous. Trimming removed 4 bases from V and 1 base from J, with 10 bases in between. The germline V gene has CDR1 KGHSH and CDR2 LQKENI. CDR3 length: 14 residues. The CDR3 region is CASSLQDKNTEAFF. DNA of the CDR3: TGTGCCAGCTCACTCCAGGATAAGAACACTGAAGCTTTCTTT.

The CDR3 DNA follows: TGTGCCAGCAGGCCAAACAGGGACGATGAGCAGTTCTTC. Encoded protein: CASRPNRDDEQFF. The chain recombines TRBV6-5 with TRBJ2-1, with a weak D call TRBD1 (6 bases). Trimming removed 6 bases from V and 8 bases from J, with 14 bases in between. The CDR3 contains 13 residues. CDR1 is MNHEY and CDR2 is SVGAGI in the germline V gene.

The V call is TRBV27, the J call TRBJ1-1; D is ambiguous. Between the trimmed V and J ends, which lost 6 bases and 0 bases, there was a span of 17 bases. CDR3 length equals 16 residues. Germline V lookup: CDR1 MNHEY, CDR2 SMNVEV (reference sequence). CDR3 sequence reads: CASSGNFDLMNTEAFF. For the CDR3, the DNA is TGTGCCAGCAGCGGGAACTTCGACCTCATGAACACTGAAGCTTTCTTT.

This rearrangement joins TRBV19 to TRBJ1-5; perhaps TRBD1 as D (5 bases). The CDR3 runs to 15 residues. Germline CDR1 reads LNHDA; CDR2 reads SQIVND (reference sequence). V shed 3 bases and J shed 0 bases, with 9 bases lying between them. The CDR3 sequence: CASSIGHYSNQPQHF. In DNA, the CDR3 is TGTGCCAGTAGTATTGGACATTATAGCAATCAGCCCCAGCATTTT.

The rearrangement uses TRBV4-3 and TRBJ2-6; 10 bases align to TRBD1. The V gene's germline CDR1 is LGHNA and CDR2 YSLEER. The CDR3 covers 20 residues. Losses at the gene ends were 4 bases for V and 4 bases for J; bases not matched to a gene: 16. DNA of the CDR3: TGCGCCAGCAGCCGGTCTCTGCCCGGGACAGGGGTGTCCGGGGCCAACGTCCTGACTTTC. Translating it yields CASSRSLPGTGVSGANVLTF.

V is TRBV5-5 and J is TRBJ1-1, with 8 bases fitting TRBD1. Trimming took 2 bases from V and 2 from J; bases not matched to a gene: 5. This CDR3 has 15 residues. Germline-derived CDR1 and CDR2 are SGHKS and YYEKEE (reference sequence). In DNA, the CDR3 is TGTGCCAGCAGCTTAGTGACAGGGGTCAACACTGAAGCTTTCTTT. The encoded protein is CASSLVTGVNTEAFF.

In nucleotides, the CDR3 is TGTGCCAGCTCACCACCCGGGGGAAGTGGCTACACCTTC. Protein sequence: CASSPPGGSGYTF. The V call is TRBV18, the J call TRBJ1-2; D might be TRBD1 (5 bases). The V end was cut by 0 bases, the J end by 7 bases, with 9 bases between. Germline CDR1 is KGHSH and CDR2 is LQKENI. The CDR3 totals 13 residues.

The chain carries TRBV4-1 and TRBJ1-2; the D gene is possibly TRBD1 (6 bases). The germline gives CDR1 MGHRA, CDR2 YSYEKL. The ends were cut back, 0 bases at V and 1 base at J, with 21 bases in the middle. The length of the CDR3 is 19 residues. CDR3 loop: CASSQDTTAGELVNYGYTF. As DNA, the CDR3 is TGCGCCAGCAGCCAAGATACTACGGCAGGGGAACTAGTTAACTATGGCTACACCTTC.

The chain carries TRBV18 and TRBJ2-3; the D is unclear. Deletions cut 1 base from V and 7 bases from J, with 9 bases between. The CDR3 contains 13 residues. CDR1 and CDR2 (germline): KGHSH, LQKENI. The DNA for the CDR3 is TGTGCCAGCTCACCACAAGAGGTAAATACGCAGTATTTT. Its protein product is CASSPQEVNTQYF.

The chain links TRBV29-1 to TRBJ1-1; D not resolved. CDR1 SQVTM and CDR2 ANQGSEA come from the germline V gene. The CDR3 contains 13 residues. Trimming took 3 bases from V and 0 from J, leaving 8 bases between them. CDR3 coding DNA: TGCAGCGTTGAGGGCCGCATGAACACTGAAGCTTTCTTT. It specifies CSVEGRMNTEAFF. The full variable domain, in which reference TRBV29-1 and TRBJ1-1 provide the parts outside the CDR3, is SAVISQKPSRDICQRGTSLTIQCQVDSQVTMMFWYRQQPGQSLTLIATANQGSEATYESGFVIDKFPISRPNLTFSTLTVSNMSPEDSSIYLCSVEGRMNTEAFFGQGTRLTVV.

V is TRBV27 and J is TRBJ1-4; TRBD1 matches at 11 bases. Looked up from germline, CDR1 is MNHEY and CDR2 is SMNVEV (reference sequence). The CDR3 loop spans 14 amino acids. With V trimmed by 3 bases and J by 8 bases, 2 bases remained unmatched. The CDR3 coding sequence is TGTGCCAGCAGTTTCGGGACAGGGGGGGAAAAACTGTTTTTT. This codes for CASSFGTGGEKLFF.

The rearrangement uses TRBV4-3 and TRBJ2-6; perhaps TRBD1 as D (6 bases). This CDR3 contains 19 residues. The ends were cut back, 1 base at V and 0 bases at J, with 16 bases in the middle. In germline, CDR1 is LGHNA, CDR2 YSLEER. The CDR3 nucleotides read TGCGCCAGCAGCCAAGTCTCCGGGACAAACCCCTCTGGGGCCAACGTCCTGACTTTC. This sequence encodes CASSQVSGTNPSGANVLTF.

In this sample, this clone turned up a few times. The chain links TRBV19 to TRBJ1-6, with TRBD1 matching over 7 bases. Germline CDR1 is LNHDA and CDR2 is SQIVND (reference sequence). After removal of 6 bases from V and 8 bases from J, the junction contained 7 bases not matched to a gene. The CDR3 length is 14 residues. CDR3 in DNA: TGTGCCAGTAGCCCCGACAGGGTGGATTCACCCCTCCACTTT. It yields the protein CASSPDRVDSPLHF.

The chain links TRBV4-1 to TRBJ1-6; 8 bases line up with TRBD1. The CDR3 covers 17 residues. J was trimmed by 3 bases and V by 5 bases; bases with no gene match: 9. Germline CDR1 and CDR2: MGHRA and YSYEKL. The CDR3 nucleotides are TGCGCCAGCAGCAAATGGGACAGGCCCGACTATAATTCACCCCTCCACTTT. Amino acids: CASSKWDRPDYNSPLHF.

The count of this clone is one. The CDR3 nucleotides are TGTGCCAGCAGCCGTAGACAGGGTAGATCCTCTGGAAACACCATATATTTT. Its protein product is CASSRRQGRSSGNTIYF. The chain employs TRBV5-6 and TRBJ1-3; 7 positions match TRBD1. The CDR3 is 17 amino acids. In germline, CDR1 is SGHDT, CDR2 YYEEEE. With 4 bases clipped from V and 0 bases from J, the junction kept 10 bases outside the gene matches.

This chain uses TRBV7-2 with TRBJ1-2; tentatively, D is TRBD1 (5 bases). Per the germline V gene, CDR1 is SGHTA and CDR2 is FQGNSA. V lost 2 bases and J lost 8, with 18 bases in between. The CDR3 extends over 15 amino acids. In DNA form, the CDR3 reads TGTGCCAGCAGCTTAACTTACCTCGGGGGACGAGGCTACACCTTC. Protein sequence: CASSLTYLGGRGYTF.

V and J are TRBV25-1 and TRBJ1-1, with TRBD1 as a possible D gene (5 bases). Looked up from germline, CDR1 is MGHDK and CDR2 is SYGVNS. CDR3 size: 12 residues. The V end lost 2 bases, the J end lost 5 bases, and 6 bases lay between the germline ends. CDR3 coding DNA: TGTGCCAGCAGTGAACAGGGAACTGAAGCTTTCTTT. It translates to CASSEQGTEAFF.

CDR3 sequence reads: CASSSTSGGSTDTQYF. In DNA, the CDR3 is TGTGCCAGCAGCTCGACTAGCGGGGGGAGCACAGATACGCAGTATTTT. The rearrangement uses TRBV7-3 and TRBJ2-3; 13 positions match TRBD2. Germline values: CDR1 SGHTA, CDR2 FQGTGA. Trimming removed 4 bases from V and 0 bases from J; junction bases left unmatched: 1. This CDR3 has 16 residues. Filled out from reference TRBV7-3 and TRBJ2-3, the complete variable domain reads GAGVSQTPSNKVTEKGKYVELRCDPISGHTALYWYRQSLGQGPEFLIYFQGTGAADDSGLPNDRFFAVRPEGSVSTLKIQRTERGDSAVYLCASSSTSGGSTDTQYFGPGTRLTVL.

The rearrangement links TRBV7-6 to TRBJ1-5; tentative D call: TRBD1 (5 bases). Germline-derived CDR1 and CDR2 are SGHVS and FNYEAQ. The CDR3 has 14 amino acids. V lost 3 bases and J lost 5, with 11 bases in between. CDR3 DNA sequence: TGTGCCAGCAGCTTGGGCAGGGCAGATCAGCCCCAGCATTTT. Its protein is CASSLGRADQPQHF.